A single sample gave rise to the 31 T cell receptor beta chains below, sequenced in a study of cytomegalovirus exposure and HLA in healthy donors. The study ran its PCR with 60 Vbeta and 13 Jbeta primers. The method was immunoSEQ multiplex PCR; TCRdb's version includes in-frame clones alone and lacks a portion of them. The table includes around 180,000 clones, around 77% detected once. What was sequenced was PBMCs. All receptors derive from a man in his 60s in good health and CMV-seronegative.

This clone was found a few times. This same CDR3 is encoded by further DNA sequences in the sample. The J gene is TRBJ2-7, the V gene TRBV29-1; 10 nucleotides align to TRBD1. From germline, CDR1 is SQVTM and CDR2 ANQGSEA. This CDR3 has 13 residues. V was clipped by 6 bases and J by 3 bases; unmatched bases: 5. The CDR3 coding sequence is TGCAGCGTCCGGACAGGGGGTTTCTACGAGCAGTACTTC. Encoded protein: CSVRTGGFYEQYF.

The chain is built from TRBV15 and TRBJ1-5; TRBD1 is a possible D gene (5 bases). V dropped 1 base and J dropped 5 bases, with 9 bases sitting between them. The CDR3 has 14 amino acids. Germline V CDR1 and CDR2: LNHNV, YYDKDF (reference sequence). The CDR3 is CATSRAGLDQPQHF. The CDR3 DNA follows: TGTGCCACCAGCAGAGCAGGGCTTGATCAGCCCCAGCATTTT.

In this sample, this clone turned up once. This sequence joins TRBV5-4 and TRBJ1-2, with 8 nucleotides matching TRBD1. Germline values: CDR1 SGHNT, CDR2 YYREEE (reference sequence). The CDR3 consists of 14 residues. V was pared by 4 bases and J by 4 bases, with 6 bases of the junction left unmatched. CDR3 sequence reads: CASSLPGGVYGYTF. CDR3 sequence (DNA): TGTGCCAGCAGCCTCCCAGGGGGCGTCTATGGCTACACCTTC.

With respect to this clone: The same CDR3 is also encoded by other DNA sequences in this sample. V and J are TRBV6-1 and TRBJ1-1; the match to TRBD1 covers 10 bases. This CDR3 region has 15 residues. The germline gives CDR1 MNHNS, CDR2 SASEGT. The trim removed 2 bases at V and 5 bases at J, leaving 5 bases unmatched. The CDR3 DNA reads as TGTGCCAGCAGTGAATCGACAGGGGGCAATACTGAAGCTTTCTTT. Translation gives CASSESTGGNTEAFF.

This clone has a handful of counts. J is TRBJ1-1 and V is TRBV5-1; D is perhaps TRBD1 (6 bases). Germline values: CDR1 SGHRS, CDR2 YFSETQ. Trimming left V 4 bases short and J 1 base short, with 14 bases between. This CDR3 spans 15 amino acids. The CDR3 DNA reads TGCGCCAGCAGCGTCCCAGGGGACGGGAACACTGAAGCTTTCTTT. Translation: CASSVPGDGNTEAFF.

A single count supports this clone. The chain joins TRBV29-1 to TRBJ2-1, with TRBD2 identical over 10 bases. The CDR3 totals 20 residues. Germline V gene data show CDR1 as SQVTM and CDR2 as ANQGSEA. J was trimmed by 2 bases and V by 2 bases; bases with no gene match: 18. The CDR3 nucleotides are TGCAGCGTTGAAAATCCAACTAGCGGGGCCTTATTTGGGACCTACAATGAGCAGTTCTTC. Amino acid sequence: CSVENPTSGALFGTYNEQFF.

The CDR3 is CASSLQLAGVGEQYF. CDR3 nucleotide sequence: TGTGCCAGCAGCCTACAACTAGCGGGAGTTGGCGAGCAGTACTTC. The chain has TRBV7-2 and TRBJ2-7, with 11 positions matching TRBD2. The CDR3 is 15 amino acids. Germline V lookup: CDR1 SGHTA, CDR2 FQGNSA. The trim removed 5 bases at V and 6 bases at J, leaving 9 bases unmatched.

This clone has a single count. The rearrangement joins TRBV21-1 to TRBJ2-7; no check of the table's D call, TRBD2, against the DNA was made. TRBV21-1 is described as a pseudogene. This CDR3 is 16 amino acids long. CDR3: CASTPPPPTSAYEQYF. DNA for the CDR3: TGTGCCAGCACCCCACCTCCGCCGACTAGTGCCTACGAGCAGTACTTC.

This rearrangement joins TRBV4-1 to TRBJ2-1; TRBD2 matches at 8 bases. Germline CDR1 and CDR2: MGHRA and YSYEKL. After removal of 4 bases from V and 6 bases from J, the junction contained 11 bases not matched to a gene. The CDR3 sequence is 16 residues long. Written as DNA, the CDR3 is TGCGCCAGCAGCCGCCCTTCGGTAGCGGGGATCAATGAGCAGTTCTTC. Amino acid sequence: CASSRPSVAGINEQFF.

This clone was detected only a few times. The V call is TRBV28, the J call TRBJ2-3, with D possibly being TRBD1 (6 bases). The germline V gene encodes CDR1 MDHEN and CDR2 SYDVKM. Trimming took 3 bases from V and 6 from J, leaving 13 bases between them. This CDR3 is built from 14 residues. Written as DNA, the CDR3 is TGTGCCAGCAGTTTGCCCAGGGGCGACGATACGCAGTATTTT. Protein: CASSLPRGDDTQYF.

The rearrangement joins TRBV19 to TRBJ1-1; TRBD1 is a possible D gene (5 bases). V dropped 6 bases and J dropped 5 bases, with 13 bases sitting between them. Germline values: CDR1 LNHDA, CDR2 SQIVND (reference sequence). There are 13 residues in the CDR3. The CDR3 is CASSETRETEAFF. In DNA, the CDR3 is TGTGCCAGTAGCGAAACCAGGGAAACTGAAGCTTTCTTT.

This chain connects TRBV2 to TRBJ2-7, with TRBD2 identical over 16 bases. V gave up 6 bases and J gave up 5 bases; unmatched junction bases: 7. The CDR3 extends over 16 amino acids. The V gene's germline CDR1 is SNHLY and CDR2 FYNNEI. The CDR3 bases are TGTGCCAGCAGCCCGGGACTAGCGGGAGGGCCACACGAGCAGTACTTC. Translating it yields CASSPGLAGGPHEQYF.

Comments on this clone: At one end, the junction sequence differs from germline, possibly due to a read error. Other DNA sequences of this sample code for an identical CDR3. The chain has TRBV30 and TRBJ2-4, with D possibly matching TRBD1 (5 bases). The length of the CDR3 is 12 residues. Germline V gene sequence: CDR1 GTSNPN, CDR2 SVGIG (reference sequence). The CDR3 coding sequence is TGTGCCTGGAGCGCAGGGTTTGACATCCAGTACTTC. Residues: CAWSAGFDIQYF.

J is TRBJ2-1 and V is TRBV5-1, with D tentatively TRBD1 (6 bases). Deletions cut 4 bases from V and 0 bases from J, with 14 bases between. Germline V gives CDR1 SGHRS, CDR2 YFSETQ. The CDR3 has 16 residues. CDR3 nucleotides: TGCGCCAGCAGCGCCCAGGGACAAAGCTCCTACAATGAGCAGTTCTTC. As protein: CASSAQGQSSYNEQFF.

The rearrangement links TRBV4-2 to TRBJ2-2, with TRBD1 as a possible D gene (6 bases). Germline V gene sequence: CDR1 LGHNA, CDR2 YNFKEQ. The CDR3 is 15 residues long. Trimming cost V 1 base and J 4 bases, with 10 bases left between them. The CDR3 bases are TGTGCCAGCAGCCAAGTTGAAGGGGGCACCGGGGAGCTGTTTTTT. Its protein is CASSQVEGGTGELFF.

J is TRBJ1-4 and V is TRBV12-5; 7 nucleotides align to TRBD1. Unmatched junction bases numbered 20, after V lost 3 bases and J lost 4 bases. The CDR3 runs to 20 residues. Germline assignment: CDR1 LGHNT and CDR2 FRNRAP. The CDR3 DNA reads as TGTGCTAGTGGTTTTCTACGGGACAGACGAGCACTAACTATTAATGAAAAACTGTTTTTT. Residues: CASGFLRDRRALTINEKLFF.

The rearrangement links TRBV29-1 to TRBJ2-3, with D possibly matching TRBD2 (6 bases). CDR1 is SQVTM and CDR2 is ANQGSEA in the germline V gene. This CDR3 region has 13 residues. The V end lost 5 bases, the J end lost 4 bases, and 13 bases lay between the germline ends. The CDR3 region is CSVSGEDPDTQYF. For the CDR3, the DNA is TGCAGCGTTTCGGGGGAGGACCCAGATACGCAGTATTTT.

The J gene is TRBJ1-2, the V gene TRBV6-1, with D possibly matching TRBD1 (5 bases). V lost 3 bases and J lost 8, with 13 bases in between. The germline gives CDR1 MNHNS, CDR2 SASEGT. This CDR3 spans 13 amino acids. CDR3 sequence reads: CASSDQGIYGYTF. CDR3 nucleotides: TGTGCCAGCAGTGACCAGGGTATTTACGGCTACACCTTC.

This rearrangement joins TRBV6-1 to TRBJ1-3, with TRBD1 matching over 9 bases. After removal of 4 bases from V and 7 bases from J, the junction contained 8 bases not matched to a gene. CDR3 length: 15 residues. The germline CDR1 and CDR2 sequences are MNHNS and SASEGT. The CDR3 here is CASSGETGGRNTIYF. The CDR3 DNA follows: TGTGCCAGCAGTGGAGAAACAGGGGGCAGGAACACCATATATTTT.

This clone was recorded a few times. This sequence joins TRBV18 and TRBJ1-1, with 9 bases lining up with TRBD1. CDR1 is KGHSH and CDR2 is LQKENI in the germline V gene. The CDR3 consists of 13 residues. V lost 2 bases, J lost 11 bases, and 6 bases stayed unmatched. This CDR3 is CASSPYRDREAFF. CDR3 DNA: TGTGCCAGCTCACCATATCGGGACAGGGAGGCTTTCTTT.

This chain connects TRBV7-2 to TRBJ2-5, with 8 bases aligning to TRBD1. CDR3 size: 14 residues. With 5 bases clipped from V and 1 base from J, the junction kept 3 bases outside the gene matches. Germline assignment: CDR1 SGHTA and CDR2 FQGNSA. The CDR3 spells CASSVGQGQETQYF. DNA of the CDR3: TGTGCCAGCAGCGTAGGACAGGGCCAAGAGACCCAGTACTTC.

CDR3 amino acids: CAISRTVQNTEAFF. The CDR3 bases are TGTGCCATCAGCCGGACAGTTCAGAACACTGAAGCTTTCTTT. V and J are TRBV10-3 and TRBJ1-1; perhaps TRBD1 as D (6 bases). This CDR3 comprises 14 residues. The germline V gene encodes CDR1 ENHRY and CDR2 SYGVKD. Deletions cut 6 bases from V and 1 base from J, with 12 bases between.

The CDR3 DNA follows: TGTGCCAGCAGCTTAAGCGGGACCTCCTACAATGAGCAGTTCTTC. Its translation: CASSLSGTSYNEQFF. J is TRBJ2-1 and V is TRBV7-3, with D perhaps matching TRBD2 (6 bases). CDR1 and CDR2 from the germline V gene are SGHTA and FQGTGA. The CDR3 is 15 amino acids. V was cut by 1 base and J by 0 bases, with 7 bases left in between.

Written as DNA, the CDR3 is TGTGCCAGCAGCCCCTTCGGACAGGGCTCCTACGAGCAGTACTTC. This codes for CASSPFGQGSYEQYF. This sequence joins TRBV7-3 and TRBJ2-7, with 8 bases aligning to TRBD1. From germline, CDR1 is SGHTA and CDR2 FQGTGA. CDR3 length equals 15 residues. V lost 5 bases, J lost 0 bases, and 6 bases stayed unmatched.

The V gene is TRBV11-2, the J gene TRBJ1-1; no clear D. The V end was cut by 5 bases, the J end by 3 bases, with 13 bases between. The CDR3 is 14 amino acids. Germline CDR1 reads SGHAT; CDR2 reads FQNNGV. CDR3 sequence (DNA): TGTGCCAGCAGCAAAGTAAGGAGGGACACTGAAGCTTTCTTT. Amino acid sequence: CASSKVRRDTEAFF. The full variable domain, its missing parts supplied by reference TRBV11-2 and TRBJ1-1, is EAGVAQSPRYKIIEKRQSVAFWCNPISGHATLYWYQQILGQGPKLLIQFQNNGVVDDSQLPKDRFSAERLKGVDSTLKIQPAKLEDSAVYLCASSKVRRDTEAFFGQGTRLTVV.

V usage is TRBV27 and J usage is TRBJ2-7; TRBD1 matches 8 bases. The V segment lost 5 bases and the J segment 4 bases; nucleotides outside the gene matches: 10. This CDR3 region has 15 residues. CDR1 is MNHEY, CDR2 SMNVEV, per germline (reference sequence). In DNA, the CDR3 is TGTGCCAGCAGTCCAGGAGACAGGGGACTTTACGAGCAGTACTTC. It encodes CASSPGDRGLYEQYF.

A single count supports this clone. The chain joins TRBV10-2 to TRBJ2-7; D not resolved. The CDR3 totals 11 residues. CDR1 and CDR2 from the germline V gene are WSHSY and SAAADI. Trimming pared 5 bases from V and 6 bases from J, leaving 8 bases between. DNA for the CDR3: TGCGCCAGCAGTTTAGCTCGCGAGCAGTACTTC. This encodes CASSLAREQYF.

The chain recombines TRBV29-1 with TRBJ2-3; 9 nucleotides agree with TRBD1. Trimming cost V 6 bases and J 1 base; bases outside gene matches: 5. The CDR3 length is 14 residues. Germline loops: CDR1 SQVTM, CDR2 ANQGSEA. CDR3 DNA sequence: TGCAGCGTACCGGGACAGGGACGCACAGATACGCAGTATTTT. Translating it yields CSVPGQGRTDTQYF.

As concerns this clone: The junction and the germline gene differ at one end; a read error may be behind it. CDR3 bases: TGTGCTAGCAGCTTAGGGATCGGGACACGGCAGGAGACCCAGTACTTC. This codes for CASSLGIGTRQETQYF. This chain connects TRBV7-7 to TRBJ2-5, with D perhaps TRBD1 (6 bases). Germline-derived CDR1 and CDR2 are SSHAT and FNYEAQ (reference sequence). The CDR3 is made up of 16 amino acids.

The chain links TRBV5-6 to TRBJ2-2, with TRBD2 matching over 8 bases. V trimming: 3 bases; J trimming: 6 bases; junction bases outside the gene matches: 16. This CDR3 is built from 18 residues. Germline loops: CDR1 SGHDT, CDR2 YYEEEE. The CDR3 region is CASSSGAPGLGNAGELFF. Here the CDR3 DNA reads TGTGCCAGCAGCTCAGGCGCGCCGGGACTAGGAAACGCCGGGGAGCTGTTTTTT. Full variable domain (missing parts from reference TRBV5-6 and TRBJ2-2): DAGVTQSPTHLIKTRGQQVTLRCSPKSGHDTVSWYQQALGQGPQFIFQYYEEEERQRGNFPDRFSGHQFPNYSSELNVNALLLGDSALYLCASSSGAPGLGNAGELFFGEGSRLTVL.

This clone appeared once. This chain links TRBV5-4 with TRBJ2-1, with 7 bases lining up with TRBD1. J gave up 1 base and V 9 bases, and 7 bases lay outside the gene matches. Germline CDR1 reads SGHNT; CDR2 reads YYREEE (reference sequence). The CDR3 runs to 14 residues. The CDR3 loop is CATVRDSSYNEQFF. In nucleotides, the CDR3 is TGTGCCACCGTCCGGGACAGTTCCTACAATGAGCAGTTCTTC.